This T cell receptor (beta chain) was sequenced for a study of Ad26.COV2.S vaccination and SARS-CoV-2 variants. The study's findings and limits: Placebo recipients had lower spike-specific TCR breadth than vaccine recipients.

Notes on this clone: As yet, its antigen is unknown.

Repertoires were generated with immunoSEQ multiplex PCR, while TCRdb's copy carries only in-frame clones and drops some. The sample consists of about 350,000 clones, under 95% of them appearing once. In germline, CDR1 is SGHTA, CDR2 FQGTGA. This CDR3 comprises 16 residues. V trimming: 3 bases; J trimming: 6 bases; junction bases outside the gene matches: 5. J is TRBJ2-1 and V is TRBV7-3; TRBD2 aligns across 13 bases. The source of this sequence is a human donor who had recovered from COVID-19. This specimen was peripheral blood, taken after recovery from COVID-19. CDR3 amino acids: CASSFDGLAGANEQFF. The CDR3 bases are TGTGCCAGCAGCTTCGATGGACTAGCGGGGGCCAATGAGCAGTTCTTC. The complete variable domain, with remaining parts taken from reference TRBV7-3 and TRBJ2-1, reads GAGVSQTPSNKVTEKGKYVELRCDPISGHTALYWYRQSLGQGPEFLIYFQGTGAADDSGLPNDRFFAVRPEGSVSTLKIQRTERGDSAVYLCASSFDGLAGANEQFFGPGTRLTVL.